This T cell receptor (beta chain) was recovered during a study of blood T cell repertoires in COVID-19. About the study: Italy, Spain and the United States were the sources of the convalescent and acute COVID-19 samples.

CDR3 size: 14 residues. The germline V gene encodes CDR1 MNHEY and CDR2 SVGEGT. V lost 2 bases to trimming and J lost 5 bases; unmatched junction nucleotides: 4. Only in-frame clones appear in the TCRdb table, and some are missing; sequencing was by immunoSEQ multiplex PCR. The sample comprises almost 200,000 clones, roughly 77% of which are singletons, and almost 6% rests with the top ten. The gene calls are TRBV6-2 or TRBV6-3 and TRBJ1-2, with TRBD1 matching over 8 bases. The TCR sequence derives from a woman in her thirties or forties with COVID-19, enrolled during active disease. The sample was peripheral blood. In DNA form, the CDR3 reads TGTGCCAGCAGTTACGACAGGGGATGGTATGGCTACACCTTC. Its protein product is CASSYDRGWYGYTF.